Each of the 20 T cell receptor beta chains below was sequenced from the same sample in a study of CD8 T cells in ankylosing spondylitis. A single record per CDR3 protein comes from TCRdb applying MiXCR to the 5' RACE reads. The repertoire holds some 250,000 distinct CDR3 sequences, with around 9.1% as singletons. The sample was blood, either unsorted or a sorted T cell fraction (not recorded which). The receptors were gathered from a male donor with ankylosing spondylitis or in good health (not recorded which).

The chain combines TRBV29-1 with TRBJ2-3; TRBD2 matches at 11 bases. In germline, CDR1 is SQVTM, CDR2 ANQGSEA. CDR3 length: 17 residues. Trimming took 3 bases from V and 0 from J; bases not matched to a gene: 8. CDR3 sequence reads: CSVDGVAGGKSTDTQYF. In DNA, the CDR3 is TGCAGCGTTGACGGGGTAGCGGGAGGGAAGAGCACAGATACGCAGTATTTT.

This clonotype was picked up many times. The rearrangement uses TRBV4-2 and TRBJ1-6, with TRBD1 matching 7 bases. The CDR3 contains 16 residues. Germline CDR1 LGHNA, CDR2 YNFKEQ. The trim removed 1 base at V and 3 bases at J, leaving 3 bases unmatched. The chain's CDR3 is CASSQGQGDYNSPLHF. The CDR3 nucleotides are TGTGCCAGCAGCCAAGGACAGGGAGACTATAATTCACCCCTCCACTTT.

This clonotype occurred many times. The V and J genes are TRBV20-1 and TRBJ2-1, with D uncertain. This CDR3 region has 11 residues. V was clipped by 3 bases and J by 5 bases, with 5 bases between them. CDR1 DFQATT and CDR2 SNEGSKA come from the germline V gene (reference sequence). CDR3 DNA sequence: TGCAGTGCTAGGTTGAACAATGAGCAGTTCTTC. Its translation: CSARLNNEQFF.

This clonotype occurred many times. J is TRBJ2-7 and V is TRBV29-1, with unresolved D. With 7 bases removed from V and 5 bases from J, the gap between germline ends came to 15 bases. This CDR3 is 12 amino acids long. CDR1 is SQVTM and CDR2 is ANQGSEA in the germline V gene. The CDR3 sequence: CSALFYRDEQYF. The CDR3 DNA reads TGCAGCGCCTTGTTTTACCGGGACGAGCAGTACTTC.

This clonotype was observed many times. The V call is TRBV30, the J call TRBJ1-2, with D possibly matching TRBD1 (5 bases). Trimming stripped 1 base from V and 2 bases from J, with 5 bases between. Germline V lookup: CDR1 GTSNPN, CDR2 SVGIG (reference sequence). The CDR3 runs 12 residues. Written as DNA, the CDR3 is TGTGCCTGGAGTGACAGGAACTATGGCTACACCTTC. Its translation is CAWSDRNYGYTF.

This clonotype was seen repeatedly, ten times or more. An end of the junction differs from the germline gene, which may be a read error. This chain links TRBV5-1 with TRBJ1-1; a possible D gene is TRBD1 (5 bases). This CDR3 has 13 residues. The germline V gene has CDR1 SGHRS and CDR2 YFSETQ. In DNA, the CDR3 is TGTGCCAGCAGTTTAAGGGGGAACACTGAAGCTTTCTTT. It yields the protein CASSLRGNTEAFF.

This clonotype was recorded a few times. The chain has TRBV5-1 and TRBJ1-2; 7 bases are a match to TRBD1. CDR3 length: 15 amino acids. Trimming at V came to 7 bases and at J to 8 bases, leaving 17 bases not matched to a gene. Germline CDR1 and CDR2: SGHRS and YFSETQ. CDR3 bases: TGCGCCAGCGGGGACCCGGGACAGCTCGTTTGGGGCTACACCTTC. Its protein is CASGDPGQLVWGYTF.

This rearrangement joins TRBV11-2 to TRBJ2-3; the D gene is possibly TRBD1 (5 bases). V lost 2 bases to trimming and J lost 4 bases, with 10 bases between them. This CDR3 comprises 14 residues. CDR1 and CDR2 from the germline V gene are SGHAT and FQNNGV. CDR3 amino acids: CASSLMTRADTQYF. In DNA form, the CDR3 reads TGTGCCAGCAGCTTAATGACCAGGGCAGATACGCAGTATTTT.

In nucleotides, the CDR3 is TGTGCCAGCAGCCCTAGCCCGACAGGGTTCGCCTCCTACGAGCAGTACTTC. It specifies CASSPSPTGFASYEQYF. This rearrangement joins TRBV7-9 to TRBJ2-7; 7 bases are shared with TRBD1. Per germline, CDR1 SEHNR and CDR2 FQNEAQ (reference sequence). V lost 5 bases to trimming and J lost 0 bases; unmatched junction nucleotides: 13. The CDR3 contains 17 residues.

This clonotype was seen repeatedly, ten times or more. The chain employs TRBV29-1 and TRBJ2-5, with 8 bases that match TRBD2. Germline assignment: CDR1 SQVTM and CDR2 ANQGSEA. This CDR3 has 17 residues. V was clipped by 5 bases and J by 1 base; unmatched bases: 15. CDR3 amino acids: CSVNTRATAGGQETQYF. The CDR3 coding sequence is TGCAGCGTTAACACACGGGCCACGGCGGGGGGCCAAGAGACCCAGTACTTC.

The sample holds many counts of this clonotype. The rearrangement links TRBV12-3 or TRBV12-4 to TRBJ1-2; 7 bases are shared with TRBD1. Germline trimming cut 5 bases from V and 7 bases from J; bases unmatched to any gene: 7. The CDR3 is made up of 13 amino acids. The CDR3 spells CASSPTGRGGYTF. The CDR3 region has the DNA TGTGCCAGCAGTCCGACAGGGAGAGGTGGCTACACCTTC.

The chain joins TRBV10-3 to TRBJ1-1; D is ambiguous. V dropped 0 bases and J dropped 4 bases, with 12 bases sitting between them. The CDR3 loop spans 15 amino acids. CDR1 ENHRY and CDR2 SYGVKD come from the germline V gene. In nucleotides, the CDR3 is TGTGCCATCAGTGAGTCGATCGCGGCAGCCACTGAAGCTTTCTTT. Amino acid sequence: CAISESIAAATEAFF.

This clonotype was observed at least ten times. J is TRBJ2-1 and V is TRBV12-3 or TRBV12-4, with 9 bases that match TRBD1. The CDR3 runs 16 residues. Trimming cost V 6 bases and J 1 base; bases outside gene matches: 7. The CDR3 here is CASSRGQGISYNEQFF. In DNA, the CDR3 is TGTGCCAGCAGCAGAGGACAGGGGATTTCCTACAATGAGCAGTTCTTC.

This clonotype was observed many times. The chain links TRBV4-3 to TRBJ2-3; 8 nucleotides align to TRBD2. There are 15 residues in the CDR3. Germline-derived CDR1 and CDR2 are LGHNA and YSLEER. The V and J ends lost 2 bases and 3 bases, in that order; junction bases with no gene match: 4. CDR3 coding DNA: TGCGCCAGCAGCCAAAGGACTAGCACGACAGATACGCAGTATTTT. Its protein product is CASSQRTSTTDTQYF.

This clonotype was recorded at least ten times. The chain joins TRBV20-1 to TRBJ1-2; TRBD1 might be the D (6 bases). Germline V gene sequence: CDR1 DFQATT, CDR2 SNEGSKA (reference sequence). The V gene lost 1 base and the J gene lost 8 bases, with 17 bases spanning the gap. This CDR3 is 14 amino acids long. In DNA, the CDR3 is TGCAGTGCTAGAGTAGGGGGTGAGTCTAGAGGCTACACCTTC. Translating it yields CSARVGGESRGYTF.

This clonotype occurred many times. The chain combines TRBV6-1 with TRBJ1-5; a weak D match, TRBD1 (6 bases). Between the trimmed V and J ends, which lost 7 bases and 4 bases, there was a span of 17 bases. There are 15 residues in the CDR3. Germline lookup yields CDR1 MNHNS and CDR2 SASEGT. The CDR3: CASTPPGGLNQPQHF. DNA of the CDR3: TGTGCCAGCACCCCCCCGGGGGGGCTAAATCAGCCCCAGCATTTT.

This clonotype appeared a few times. The chain carries TRBV20-1 and TRBJ1-1, with a weak D call TRBD1 (6 bases). With 1 base removed from V and 1 base from J, the gap between germline ends came to 10 bases. Germline values: CDR1 DFQATT, CDR2 SNEGSKA (reference sequence). The CDR3 contains 14 residues. This chain's CDR3 is CSARAGGGNTEAFF. For the CDR3, the DNA is TGCAGTGCTAGAGCTGGAGGGGGGAACACTGAAGCTTTCTTT.

In this sample, this clonotype turned up a few times. The genes are TRBV12-3 or TRBV12-4 and TRBJ1-6; no clear D gene. The CDR3 runs to 15 residues. Between the trimmed V and J ends, which lost 5 bases and 6 bases, there was a span of 14 bases. The CDR3 coding sequence is TGTGCCAGCAGTGCTACCAGGAGGTCTAATTCACCCCTCCACTTT. Its translation: CASSATRRSNSPLHF.

This clonotype was seen repeatedly, ten times or more. The chain has TRBV5-1 and TRBJ1-1; unclear D gene. The CDR3 is 14 residues long. Germline V gene data show CDR1 as SGHRS and CDR2 as YFSETQ. Trimming cost V 1 base and J 4 bases, with 11 bases left between them. CDR3 coding DNA: TGCGCCAGCAGCTTGATGGCAACGGGCACTGAAGCTTTCTTT. It is translated as CASSLMATGTEAFF.

The chain has TRBV30 and TRBJ2-7, with D possibly matching TRBD2 (5 bases). The CDR3 runs 15 residues. CDR1 is GTSNPN and CDR2 is SVGIG in the germline V gene (reference sequence). The V end was cut by 0 bases, the J end by 3 bases, with 15 bases between. This chain's CDR3 is CAWSVRRLAFYEQYF. Written as DNA, the CDR3 is TGTGCCTGGAGTGTACGGAGGCTAGCCTTCTACGAGCAGTACTTC.